This TCR beta chain was identified in a study of CD8 T cells in Susac syndrome. There are 13 residues in the CDR3. Germline CDR1 reads DFQATT; CDR2 reads SNEGSKA (reference sequence). V lost 0 bases to trimming and J lost 7 bases, with 7 bases between them. Random hexamers were used to reverse transcribe the RNA input (0.5 to 1 ug). MiXCR was run by TCRdb on the immunoSEQ multiplex PCR reads, yielding one entry per CDR3 protein. This table holds 140,000 or so distinct CDR3 sequences, roughly 94% found once. Sequencing of TCR beta was undertaken in CD8+ and CD4+ T cells derived from blood. The study used healthy donors as controls matched for age and sex. TEMRA cells were enriched by FACS, and CD4+ and CD8+ T cells were negatively isolated.

Sequenced sample: CD4+ T cells from PBMCs. This clonotype was sampled from a human donor in good health. The gene calls are TRBV20-1 and TRBJ1-6, with D unclear. The CDR3 reads CSAREGYNSPLHF. The CDR3 DNA reads as TGCAGTGCTAGAGAAGGGTACAATTCACCCCTCCACTTT.